This is a list of T cell receptor beta chains from one sample in a study of tumor-infiltrating lymphocytes in primary liver carcinoma. Each CDR3 protein gets one entry after TCRdb re-called the multiplex PCR reads with MiXCR. The table includes about 310,000 distinct CDR3 sequences, 65% detected once. Sequencing was performed on peripheral blood. These receptors were taken from a man between 35 and 55 years old with primary liver carcinoma and hepatitis B virus infection. Both conserved end residues are part of each CDR3. A D gene is named only where the DNA matches it firmly. Where a row states a size, it is once, few, many or the class of an expanded clone; other rows omit it.

D	size	V	J	CDR3
TRBD1	NA	TRBV6-5	TRBJ2-1	CASSYARLQGAGNSEQFF
NA	many	TRBV5-4	TRBJ2-7	CASSLGGAGEQYF
NA	many	TRBV6-2/TRBV6-3	TRBJ1-5	CASRQGYFQPQHF
NA	NA	TRBV29-1	TRBJ2-1	CSVGMRGTVDDEQFF
NA	NA	TRBV29-1	NA	CSVIAGLSTDTQHF
NA	NA	TRBV6-5	TRBJ1-1	CASSYIGAITEALF
TRBD2	NA	TRBV28	TRBJ2-1	CASSSPAGGLAGRSYNEQFF
TRBD1	many	TRBV12-3/TRBV12-4	TRBJ2-1	CASSSGTGIRAYNEQFF
NA	few	TRBV28	TRBJ1-6	CATNSPGTPTAPLHF
NA	NA	TRBV29-1	TRBJ1-1	CSGAPGWAMNTEALF
NA	many	TRBV6-2/TRBV6-3	TRBJ1-5	CASSNDRNQPQHF
TRBD1	many	TRBV29-1	TRBJ2-1	CSVNGQGASYNEQFF
NA	NA	TRBV19	TRBJ2-1	CATMPSGSRNEQFF
TRBD1	few	TRBV5-4	TRBJ1-4	CASSLRTGTNEKLFF
NA	NA	TRBV6-5	TRBJ1-1	CASSSIGMPITEAFF
TRBD2	many	TRBV6-5	TRBJ2-7	CASTKGLEGYEQYF
NA	NA	TRBV28	TRBJ2-7	CASSPQGFINEQYF
NA	few	TRBV5-4	TRBJ1-3	CASSLFSGNTIYF
NA	many	TRBV6-1	TRBJ2-2	CASSVRGTGELFF
NA	many	TRBV12-3/TRBV12-4	TRBJ2-7	CASSLQEHYEQYF
NA	many	TRBV6-1	TRBJ2-5	CASLPPGVQETQYF
TRBD2	NA	TRBV30	TRBJ2-7	CAWSVWGFNGRPSYEQYF
NA	many	TRBV29-1	TRBJ1-2	CSASQGRGGYTF
NA	NA	TRBV7-8	TRBJ2-1	CASSADRRSYNEQFF
NA	NA	TRBV7-9	TRBJ1-1	CASSVQGRQTEAFF
TRBD2	once	TRBV4-2	TRBJ2-7	CASSLGSIGLAGPASYEHYF
TRBD2	NA	TRBV20-1	TRBJ2-1	CSATPPSGINEQFF
TRBD1	NA	TRBV29-1	TRBJ1-1	CSTGQGMNTEALF
NA	NA	TRBV10-1	TRBJ2-2	CASSSHPDLAGELFF
TRBD1	NA	TRBV6-5	TRBJ2-3	CASNYLPDRGTDTQYF
NA	NA	TRBV11-1	TRBJ2-5	CTSNPDGGTQETQYF
NA	NA	TRBV4-1	TRBJ2-3	CASSQVDLWTVTQYF
NA	NA	TRBV29-1	TRBJ2-6	CIIPRGTTGANVLTF
NA	few	TRBV29-1	TRBJ1-4	CSVEVRAREPLFF
TRBD1	NA	TRBV4-1	TRBJ2-2	CASKLGGQGAGGLFF
TRBD2	NA	TRBV10-3	TRBJ2-7	CAISESSGGSSYEQHF
NA	NA	TRBV10-3	TRBJ2-3	CTIGTPDMQYF
NA	few	TRBV20-1	TRBJ1-2	CSARTANYGYTF
TRBD2	NA	TRBV11-3	TRBJ2-5	CASSGEGRESQYF
NA	NA	TRBV4-1	TRBJ2-1	CTSSTKNNEQFF
NA	NA	TRBV25-1	TRBJ1-2	CANKRGDTPSNYGYTF
NA	NA	TRBV12-3/TRBV12-4	TRBJ2-2	CASSLPSSKTGELFF
NA	NA	TRBV6-6	TRBJ2-7	CASSYQQEGPEQYF
NA	NA	TRBV5-5	TRBJ2-2	CASSLRGSGELLF
NA	NA	TRBV5-6	TRBJ1-4	CACSGIRDINEKLFF
NA	few	TRBV7-9	TRBJ2-1	CASSLAASHEQFF
NA	NA	TRBV12-3/TRBV12-4	TRBJ1-1	CASSYIRVLGTEAFF
NA	NA	TRBV11-1	TRBJ1-1	CASSYLGGRCTEALF
NA	few	TRBV5-1	TRBJ2-1	CASRRDSENEQFF
TRBD1	NA	TRBV28	TRBJ2-5	CASSLRGQGQETQYF
TRBD2	few	TRBV30	TRBJ2-3	CAWSIWAGETDTQYF
TRBD1	NA	TRBV6-1	TRBJ2-1	CTSRDPGQGKDKQFF
NA	many	TRBV6-1	TRBJ2-7	CASGTWESSYEQYF
TRBD2	NA	TRBV4-2	TRBJ2-1	CASSQDRRLARNEHFF
NA	NA	TRBV11-2	TRBJ2-6	CVSSLSSGIGANVLTF